This entry describes one T cell receptor beta chain. This clone was seen just once. Its antigen is currently not known. No qualities accompany the bases; no much larger clone lies one base away. The CDR3 regions of human TCRbeta chains were subjected to immunosequencing. The original methods were these. TCRs in the repertoires were compared against a reference library of SARS-CoV-2-specific TCRs that had been generated with the MIRA antigen-specificity platform. Breadth was defined as the fraction of unique TCRs that were SARS-CoV-2-associated, and depth was defined as the fraction of total T cells that were SARS-CoV-2-associated. Using the MIRA data, every spike-specific TCR was mapped to the spike region that the TCR reacted to and assigned to either a CD4 or a CD8 class. Log10-transformed breadth and depth values were compared by one-way ANOVA with Sidak's multiple comparisons tests. Here the immuneACCESS table is served through TCRdb, limited to in-frame sequences with V and J called. Missing clones are a known gap in these copies; in checked studies unresolved V genes cover under half, and the rest lacks a known reason. The DNA gave D and trimming, while V, J and clone size come from that table. This sample comprises about 140,000 clones, approximately 88% of them detected only once. Under 3.5% of the sample rests with the top ten.

There are 13 amino acids in the CDR3, from cysteine to phenylalanine inclusive. Only the CDR3 part of the read is kept: 39 bases, read in frame from the first base. Looking up the germline V gene yields CDR1 MDHEN and CDR2 SYDVKM. V gives up 6 bases and J gives up 6 bases, and the segment between their germline ends measures 9 bases. This record comes from a study of T cell responses to AZD1222 COVID-19 vaccine (TCRdb year 2021). For the wider study: AZD1222 recipients with second doses at about 4 weeks or about 12 weeks were pooled, because spike-specific TCR depth and breadth did not differ between schedules. Trial participants were enrolled into age subgroups of 18-55, 56-69 and 70-plus years, which contained approximately 150, 28 and 58 TCR-sequenced participants, respectively. TCR sequencing was performed for 230 to 250 trial participants, of whom around 200 were given two doses of AZD1222 and around 25 were given two doses of MenACWY control vaccine. The paper as a whole reports these results and caveats: Reportedly, close to half of the unique spike-specific TCRs recognized epitopes lying outside the regions that are mutated in the B.1.351 and B.1.1.7 variants. Participants were mostly white British and included more females than males, and it was suggested by the authors that clonal diversity may have been underestimated. The 56-69-year group was small, and its depth increase did not reach significance, likely because of low power. Spike-specific TCR breadth and depth rose significantly after two AZD1222 doses compared with day 0 and with MenACWY recipients. The whole spike protein was spanned by vaccine-associated CD4 TCRs, and dominant responses were seen in regions 160-218 and 743-854. Conclusions about previously exposed vaccinees were limited because only six AZD1222 recipients were SARS-CoV-2 seropositive at baseline. Because no samples from the day 14 peak response were available, repertoires could be characterized only after the peak T cell response.

What the time point label conveys for this sample: baseline before first vaccination. Vaccinee samples were obtained from the UK trials COV001 and COV002, which included a single-blind randomized controlled phase 2/3 trial of AZD1222 (ChAdOx1 nCoV-19) in healthy adults. Trial participant PBMC samples were collected at day 0 and day 28 after the second dose for TCRbeta chain sequencing. The V gene is TRBV28 and the J gene is TRBJ1-6; tentative D gene TRBD1, with 5 bases matching. Sample: peripheral blood, taken on day 0 of AZD1222 vaccination. The TCR was taken from an adult in good health. The CDR3 is CASSPDSNSPLHF. The DNA reads as follows: TGTGCCAGCAGCCCTGACAGTAATTCACCCCTCCACTTT.